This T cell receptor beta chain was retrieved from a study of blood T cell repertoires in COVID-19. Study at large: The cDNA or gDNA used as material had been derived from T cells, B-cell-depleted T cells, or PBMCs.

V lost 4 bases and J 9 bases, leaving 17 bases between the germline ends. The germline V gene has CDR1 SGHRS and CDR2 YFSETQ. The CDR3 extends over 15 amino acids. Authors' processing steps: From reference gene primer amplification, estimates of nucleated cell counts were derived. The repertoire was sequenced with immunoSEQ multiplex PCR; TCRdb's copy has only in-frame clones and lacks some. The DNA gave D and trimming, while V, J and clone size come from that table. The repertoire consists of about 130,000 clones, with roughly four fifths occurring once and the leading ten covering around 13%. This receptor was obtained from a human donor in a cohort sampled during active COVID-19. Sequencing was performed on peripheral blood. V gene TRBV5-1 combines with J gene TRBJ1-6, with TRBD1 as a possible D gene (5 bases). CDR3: CASSLAGPGGSPLHF. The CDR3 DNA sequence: TGCGCCAGCAGCCTCGCGGGACCGGGGGGTTCACCCCTCCACTTT.